This entry lists 8 T cell receptor beta chains sequenced from one sample in a study of T cell changes during pregnancy in multiple sclerosis. Some clones are missing from TCRdb's copy, which holds only in-frame ones; the method was immunoSEQ multiplex PCR. The sample consists of over 60,000 clones, roughly 87% of them appearing once. The sample in question was peripheral blood, obtained in the first trimester of pregnancy. The receptor source for this set is a female donor with multiple sclerosis, enrolled in a pregnancy study.

This clone was found once. The chain uses TRBV7-6 and TRBJ2-5; no reliable D call. CDR1 SGHVS and CDR2 FNYEAQ come from the germline V gene. Trimming cost V 4 bases and J 2 bases, with 2 bases left between them. The CDR3 sequence is 11 residues long. The CDR3 loop reads CASSSQETQYF. The CDR3 DNA is TGTGCCAGCAGCTCGCAAGAGACCCAGTACTTC.

This rearrangement joins TRBV11-2 to TRBJ2-1, with 8 bases lining up with TRBD2. CDR1 is SGHAT, CDR2 FQNNGV, per germline. The CDR3 sequence is 16 residues long. V gave up 0 bases and J gave up 7 bases; unmatched junction bases: 8. This CDR3 is CASSLESGGLENEQFF. CDR3 DNA: TGTGCCAGCAGCTTAGAGTCGGGAGGGCTGGAGAATGAGCAGTTCTTC.

This clone has just a few counts. V is TRBV7-9 and J is TRBJ1-4, with D possibly matching TRBD1 (5 bases). The CDR3 extends over 13 amino acids. V was shortened by 8 bases and J by 4 bases, with 11 bases between the two germline ends. The germline V gene has CDR1 SEHNR and CDR2 FQNEAQ (reference sequence). CDR3 in amino acids: CASGGSFNEKLFF. CDR3 DNA: TGTGCCAGCGGGGGGAGCTTTAATGAAAAACTGTTTTTT.

DNA for the CDR3: TGTGCCAGCAGCCGGCAGGGGTACACTGAAGCTTTCTTT. This gives the protein CASSRQGYTEAFF. This chain links TRBV14 with TRBJ1-1; weak D call: TRBD1 (6 bases). The CDR3 consists of 13 residues. Germline lookup yields CDR1 SGHDN and CDR2 FVKESK. V was shortened by 4 bases and J by 3 bases, with 9 bases between the two germline ends.

This chain uses TRBV4-3 with TRBJ1-2; D unclear. V was clipped by 0 bases and J by 2 bases, with 10 bases between them. This CDR3 has 15 amino acids. The V gene's germline CDR1 is LGHNA and CDR2 YSLEER. This chain's CDR3 is CASSQEEAYNYGYTF. CDR3 DNA sequence: TGCGCCAGCAGCCAAGAAGAAGCCTACAACTATGGCTACACCTTC.

The J gene is TRBJ1-1, the V gene TRBV10-3; D call uncertain. With 7 bases removed from V and 9 bases from J, the gap between germline ends came to 15 bases. Germline CDR1 ENHRY, CDR2 SYGVKD. The CDR3 is made up of 12 amino acids. The CDR3 DNA sequence: TGTGCCATCACCTCTCAGCAGGATAAAGCTTTCTTT. Translation: CAITSQQDKAFF.

This clone occurred once. This chain joins TRBV10-2 and TRBJ2-7; 7 bases are a match to TRBD1. V lost 2 bases and J lost 0; bases outside the gene matches: 10. Germline CDR1 WSHSY, CDR2 SAAADI. The length of the CDR3 is 17 residues. CDR3 DNA sequence: TGCGCCAGCAGTGAGACCCCACAGGGGAAGGGCTCCTACGAGCAGTACTTC. Its protein is CASSETPQGKGSYEQYF.

V usage is TRBV15 and J usage is TRBJ2-3; 9 nucleotides match TRBD2. Per germline, CDR1 LNHNV and CDR2 YYDKDF (reference sequence). CDR3 size: 15 residues. J was trimmed by 0 bases and V by 10 bases; bases with no gene match: 8. The CDR3 DNA is TGTGCCATTAGCGGGGGAGCTACTAGCACAGATACGCAGTATTTT. As protein: CAISGGATSTDTQYF.